A selection of T cell receptor beta chains follows, all from one sample in a study of shared clonotypes between healthy human individuals. Generated by immunoSEQ multiplex PCR, the TCRdb table keeps only in-frame clones and is missing some. This repertoire shows roughly 490,000 clones, 70% to 80% found once; its top ten account for about an eighth. Material: PBMCs. The source of these receptors is a woman between 40 and 55 years old in good health. Some clones in this sample may be carry-over from other donors' samples. Both conserved end residues are part of each CDR3. The D gene is left open where the match is weak. Only part of the rows carry a size: once, few, many, or a class if the clone is expanded.

TRBV7-2	few	.	TRBJ2-6	TGTGCCAGCAGACGGGACCCGAACTCTGGGGCCAACGTCCTGACTTTC	CASRRDPNSGANVLTF
TRBV6-1	many	.	TRBJ2-7	TGTGCCAGCAGTGAGGGGGAATCCAACGAGCAGTACTTC	CASSEGESNEQYF
TRBV27	.	.	TRBJ1-1	TGTGCCAGCAGTTTAGAGGTCGCTGAAGCTTTCTTT	CASSLEVAEAFF
TRBV7-2	once	TRBD2	TRBJ2-2	TGTGCCAGCAGCTGGGTTGGGGGAGCGGGGACCGGGGAGCTGTTTTTT	CASSWVGGAGTGELFF
TRBV30	many	.	TRBJ2-6	TGTGCCTGGAGTGTTACGGGGTTCTCTGGGGCCAACGTCCTGACTTTC	CAWSVTGFSGANVLTF
TRBV9	.	TRBD2	TRBJ2-1	TGTGCCAGCAGCGTAGGGGCCACCGGGGGGAATGAGCAGTTCTTC	CASSVGATGGNEQFF
TRBV7-8	many	TRBD1	TRBJ1-2	TGTGCCAGCAGTGCCCTAACTGGGACAGGGGGACTACATGGCTACACCTTC	CASSALTGTGGLHGYTF
TRBV5-1	.	.	TRBJ2-5	TGCGCCAGCCACCCTAGTGAGACCCAGTACTTC	CASHPSETQYF
TRBV2	.	.	TRBJ2-7	TGTGCCAGCACCCTGGGGGAGGAAGTCGAGCAGTACTTC	CASTLGEEVEQYF
TRBV28	.	.	TRBJ1-1	TGTGCCAGCAGTTTGACCACGTCCCCCAGGGACTCGAGGACTGAAGCTTTCTTT	CASSLTTSPRDSRTEAFF
TRBV5-5	.	.	TRBJ1-3	TGTGCCAGCAGCTTGGGACAGGCAAGCTCTGGAAACACCATATATTTT	CASSLGQASSGNTIYF
TRBV7-9	.	TRBD1	TRBJ1-2	TGTGCCAGCAGCCCCGGACAGGGGGCTGGCTACACCTTC	CASSPGQGAGYTF
TRBV29-1	.	TRBD1	TRBJ2-7	TGCAGCGCGATCCGGACAGGGGGCTCGAAAGAGCAGTACTTC	CSAIRTGGSKEQYF
TRBV9	.	.	TRBJ2-2	TGTGCCAGCAGCGCGCCTGGGGAGCTGTTTTTT	CASSAPGELFF
TRBV19	.	.	TRBJ1-5	TGTGCCAGTAGTATTCTAGGTAATCAGCCCCAGCATTTT	CASSILGNQPQHF
TRBV28	.	TRBD1	TRBJ2-7	TGTGCCAGCAGATTACAGGGGGCGGGCGAGCAGTACTTC	CASRLQGAGEQYF
TRBV2	few	.	TRBJ2-6	TGTGCCAGCACCTCGGAAGGGTCTGGGGCCAACGTCCTGACTTTC	CASTSEGSGANVLTF
TRBV14	few	TRBD1	TRBJ2-3	TGTGCCAGCAGCCGTCCGGGACAGGGGATGGATACGCAGTATTTT	CASSRPGQGMDTQYF
TRBV18	.	TRBD2	TRBJ2-4	TGTGCCAGCTCACCATCGGGAGGAGCCAAAAACATTCAGTACTTC	CASSPSGGAKNIQYF
TRBV9	.	.	TRBJ1-3	TGTGCCAGCAGCGTAGGGACCACCGGAAACACCATATATTTT	CASSVGTTGNTIYF
TRBV5-1	.	TRBD1	TRBJ1-3	TGCGCCAGCAGCTTACAGGGGTCGGGGACTGGAAACACCATATATTTT	CASSLQGSGTGNTIYF
TRBV19	.	.	TRBJ2-6	TGTGCCAGTATTCCTACAGGGACTGGGGCCAACGTCCTGACTTTC	CASIPTGTGANVLTF
TRBV10-3	.	.	TRBJ1-1	TGTGCCATCAGTGAGTCGAGGGCGGGGAACACTGAAGCTTTCTTT	CAISESRAGNTEAFF
TRBV4-3	.	.	TRBJ2-3	TGCGCCAGCAGCCAGACCGGTAATACGCAGTATTTT	CASSQTGNTQYF
TRBV7-9	.	.	TRBJ2-7	TGTGCCAGCAGCAAGGCAGAGATTAACGAGCAGTACTTC	CASSKAEINEQYF
TRBV9	.	TRBD1	TRBJ1-4	TGTGCCAGCAGCGCGGGACAGGCGGGCGAAAAACTGTTTTTT	CASSAGQAGEKLFF
TRBV7-9	.	TRBD2	TRBJ2-1	TGTGCCAGCAGCTTTAGCGGGGCGACCTACAATGAGCAGTTCTTC	CASSFSGATYNEQFF
TRBV7-9	.	TRBD2	TRBJ2-3	TGTGCCAGCAGCCCTACGGGAGGGCCAACAGATACGCAGTATTTT	CASSPTGGPTDTQYF
TRBV4-3	.	.	TRBJ1-3	TGCGCCAGCAGCCAGTCCCTCGGGGGAGCAAACACCATATATTTT	CASSQSLGGANTIYF
TRBV5-1	.	TRBD2	TRBJ2-7	TGCGCCAGCAGCTCCGGGACTAGTACCTACGAGCAGTACTTC	CASSSGTSTYEQYF
TRBV7-8	.	.	TRBJ2-1	TGTGCCAGCAGCTGGGGGGCGGGACTCCAATACTTAAGCTCCTACAATGAGCAGTTCTTC	CASSWGAGLQYLSSYNEQFF
TRBV7-2	.	.	TRBJ2-1	TGTGCCAGCAGCTTAGCGCAGGGCAGTTACAATGAGCAGTTCTTC	CASSLAQGSYNEQFF
TRBV28	.	.	TRBJ2-7	TGTGCCAGCAGCTCCAGGTCTAGAAGTGCCTTC	CASSSRSRSAF
TRBV6-1	few	.	TRBJ1-4	TGTGCCAGCAGTGAATCGGTTTTTCAAGAAAAACTGTTTTTT	CASSESVFQEKLFF
TRBV30	.	TRBD2	TRBJ2-1	TGTGCCTGGAGTGTAGCGCGGGAGGTTGAGCAGTTCTTC	CAWSVAREVEQFF
TRBV2	.	TRBD1	TRBJ1-1	TGTGCCAGCAGTGTCTACGGGACAGGGGGCACTGAAGCTTTCTTT	CASSVYGTGGTEAFF
TRBV6-1	few	TRBD2	TRBJ2-2	TGTGCCAGCAGCCAACTAGCGGTCACCGGGGAGCTGTTTTTT	CASSQLAVTGELFF
TRBV7-3	.	.	TRBJ2-6	TGTGCCACGCACGGGGGCTTGCCTGGGGCCAACGTCCTGACTTTC	CATHGGLPGANVLTF
TRBV6-4	few	.	TRBJ1-1	TGTGCCAACCGGGAAGACAGTGAAGCTTTCTTT	CANREDSEAFF
TRBV5-4	.	.	TRBJ1-2	TGTGCCAGCAGCTTGGCACAAAAAACACGAGGCTACACCTTC	CASSLAQKTRGYTF
TRBV29-1	once	.	TRBJ2-7	TGCAGCATTACGGCCGGCGACACCTACGAGCAGTACTTC	CSITAGDTYEQYF
TRBV19	.	TRBD2	TRBJ2-1	TGTGCCAGTAGCCCACCGGGACTAGTCAACTACAATGAGCAGTTCTTC	CASSPPGLVNYNEQFF
TRBV27	.	.	TRBJ1-2	TGTGCCAGCAGTCCCGGGACCGGAAACTATGGCTACACCTTC	CASSPGTGNYGYTF
TRBV5-6	.	.	TRBJ2-3	TGTGCCAGCAGCACACATTCCGGGTCTGTCCTCACAGATACGCAGTATTTT	CASSTHSGSVLTDTQYF
TRBV7-7	.	.	TRBJ1-1	TGTGCTAGCAGCCAGCCGAGGTCGGGGAACACTGAAGCTTTCTTT	CASSQPRSGNTEAFF
TRBV21-1	.	.	TRBJ2-1	TGTGCCAGCAGCAATTCCGGACAGGGTCCCCACAATGAGCAGTTCTTC	CASSNSGQGPHNEQFF